The sequence of this T cell receptor beta chain was determined in a study of T cells in Graves' hyperthyroidism and ophthalmopathy. Study-level points and caveats: In simple terms, a model built on 13 V-J features told ophthalmopathy apart from stable hyperthyroidism. Blood also contained most expanded thyroid clonotypes above 0.001.

Losses at the gene ends were 5 bases for V and 0 bases for J; bases not matched to a gene: 8. CDR3 length: 17 amino acids. The V gene's germline CDR1 is SQVTM and CDR2 ANQGSEA. Note on this clonotype: Its antigen remains unknown.

TCR beta CDR3 region amplification was performed from RNA transcripts. An initial round of RT-PCR targeting the TCR CDR3 relied on the HTBI primer set. TCRdb re-derived calls from the multiplex PCR reads in MiXCR, one entry per CDR3 protein. This sample yields about 380,000 distinct CDR3 sequences, of which roughly 12% are seen a single time; roughly 20% belongs to the top ten. These patients, aged 18 to 65, had recently diagnosed hyperthyroidism lasting under 2 months. For the diagnoses, clinical symptoms, serum thyroxine and TRAb, thyroid ultrasound and orbital computed tomography were used. Sequencing was done on a sample of blood. The chain uses TRBV29-1 and TRBJ2-2; 11 nucleotides match TRBD2. The receptor was derived from a man between 25 and 39 years old with Graves' hyperthyroidism that later progressed to Graves' ophthalmopathy. The CDR3 protein is CSVFSLAGGANTGELFF. The CDR3 DNA reads as TGCAGCGTTTTCTCCCTAGCGGGGGGCGCGAACACCGGGGAGCTGTTTTTT.